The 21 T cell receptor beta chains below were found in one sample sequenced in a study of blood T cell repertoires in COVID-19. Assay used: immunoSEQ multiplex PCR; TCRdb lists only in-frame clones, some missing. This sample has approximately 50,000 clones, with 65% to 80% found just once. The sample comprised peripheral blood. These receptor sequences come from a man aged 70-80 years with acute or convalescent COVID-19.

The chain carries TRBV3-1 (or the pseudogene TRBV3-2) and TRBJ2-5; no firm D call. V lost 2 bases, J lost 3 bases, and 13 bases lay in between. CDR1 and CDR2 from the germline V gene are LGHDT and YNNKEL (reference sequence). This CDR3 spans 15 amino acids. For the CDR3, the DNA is TGTGCCAGCAGCCAATATGTCGCAGGCGAAGAGACCCAGTACTTC. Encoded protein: CASSQYVAGEETQYF.

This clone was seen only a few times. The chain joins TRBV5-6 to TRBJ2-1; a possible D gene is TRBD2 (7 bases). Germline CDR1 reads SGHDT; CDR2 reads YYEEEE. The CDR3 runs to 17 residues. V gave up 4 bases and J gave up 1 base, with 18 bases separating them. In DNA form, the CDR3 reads TGTGCCAGCAGCGTGGGCGGGGGCTTACTGTCCTACAATGAGCAGTTCTTC. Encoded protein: CASSVGGGLLSYNEQFF. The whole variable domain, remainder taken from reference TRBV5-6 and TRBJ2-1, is DAGVTQSPTHLIKTRGQQVTLRCSPKSGHDTVSWYQQALGQGPQFIFQYYEEEERQRGNFPDRFSGHQFPNYSSELNVNALLLGDSALYLCASSVGGGLLSYNEQFFGPGTRLTVL.

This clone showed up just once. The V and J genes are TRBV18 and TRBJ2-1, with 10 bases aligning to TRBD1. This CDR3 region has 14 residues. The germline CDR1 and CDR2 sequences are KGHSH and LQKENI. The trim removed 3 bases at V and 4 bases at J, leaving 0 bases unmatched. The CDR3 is CASSPGQGYNEQFF. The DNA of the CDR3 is TGTGCCAGCTCACCGGGACAGGGGTACAATGAGCAGTTCTTC. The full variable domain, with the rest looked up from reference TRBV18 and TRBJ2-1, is NAGVMQNPRHLVRRRGQEARLRCSPMKGHSHVYWYRQLPEEGLKFMVYLQKENIIDESGMPKERFSAEFPKEGPSILRIQQVVRGDSAAYFCASSPGQGYNEQFFGPGTRLTVL.

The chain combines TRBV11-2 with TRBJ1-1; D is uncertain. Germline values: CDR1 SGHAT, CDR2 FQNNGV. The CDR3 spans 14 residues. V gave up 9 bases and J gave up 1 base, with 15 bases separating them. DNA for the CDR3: TGTGCCAGTAGCCCCGGCACTAAGAACACTGAAGCTTTCTTT. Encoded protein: CASSPGTKNTEAFF.

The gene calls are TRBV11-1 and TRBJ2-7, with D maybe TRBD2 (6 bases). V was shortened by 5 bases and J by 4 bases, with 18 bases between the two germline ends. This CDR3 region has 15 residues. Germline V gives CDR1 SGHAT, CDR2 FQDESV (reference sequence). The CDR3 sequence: CASSISGGPGYEQYF. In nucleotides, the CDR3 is TGTGCCAGCAGCATTAGCGGAGGACCGGGTTACGAGCAGTACTTC.

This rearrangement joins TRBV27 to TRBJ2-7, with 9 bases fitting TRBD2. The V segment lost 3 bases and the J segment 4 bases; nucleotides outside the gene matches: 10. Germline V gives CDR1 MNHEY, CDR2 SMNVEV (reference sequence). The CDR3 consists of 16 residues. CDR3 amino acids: CASSFSRETSGYEQYF. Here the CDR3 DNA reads TGTGCCAGCAGTTTTAGTCGAGAGACTAGCGGTTACGAGCAGTACTTC.

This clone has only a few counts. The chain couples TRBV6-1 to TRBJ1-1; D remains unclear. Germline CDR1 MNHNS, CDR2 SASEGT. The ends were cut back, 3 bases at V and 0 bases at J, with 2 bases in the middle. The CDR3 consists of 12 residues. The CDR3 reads CASSDVNTEAFF. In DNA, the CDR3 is TGTGCCAGCAGTGACGTGAACACTGAAGCTTTCTTT.

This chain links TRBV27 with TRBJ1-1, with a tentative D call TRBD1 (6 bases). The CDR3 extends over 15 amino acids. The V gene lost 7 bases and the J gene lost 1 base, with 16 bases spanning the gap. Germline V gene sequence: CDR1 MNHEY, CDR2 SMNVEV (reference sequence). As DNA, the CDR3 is TGTGCCAGCACCTCCTTGGGGGCAGCGAACACTGAAGCTTTCTTT. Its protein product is CASTSLGAANTEAFF.

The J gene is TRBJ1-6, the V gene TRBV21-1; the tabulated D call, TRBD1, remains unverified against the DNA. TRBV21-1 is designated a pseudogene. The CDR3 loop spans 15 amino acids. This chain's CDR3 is CASRTWTGAGSPLHF. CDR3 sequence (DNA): TGTGCCAGCAGAACCTGGACAGGGGCAGGGTCACCCCTCCACTTT.

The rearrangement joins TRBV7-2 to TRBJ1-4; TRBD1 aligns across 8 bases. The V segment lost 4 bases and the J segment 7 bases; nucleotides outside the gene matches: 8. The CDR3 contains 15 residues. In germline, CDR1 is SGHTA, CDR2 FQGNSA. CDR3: CASSSIGDRSEKLFF. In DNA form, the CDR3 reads TGTGCCAGCAGCTCCATTGGGGACAGGAGTGAAAAACTGTTTTTT.

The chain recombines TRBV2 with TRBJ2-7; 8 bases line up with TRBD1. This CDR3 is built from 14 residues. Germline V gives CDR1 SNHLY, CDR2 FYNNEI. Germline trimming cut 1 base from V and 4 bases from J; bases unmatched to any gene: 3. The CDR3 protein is CASSEGRGRYEQYF. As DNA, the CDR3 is TGTGCCAGCAGTGAAGGCAGGGGGCGGTACGAGCAGTACTTC.

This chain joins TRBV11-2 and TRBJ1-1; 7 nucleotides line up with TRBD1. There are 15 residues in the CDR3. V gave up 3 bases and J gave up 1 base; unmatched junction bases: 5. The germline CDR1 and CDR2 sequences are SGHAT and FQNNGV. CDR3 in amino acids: CASSFPGQTNTEAFF. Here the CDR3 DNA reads TGTGCCAGCAGCTTTCCGGGACAGACGAACACTGAAGCTTTCTTT.

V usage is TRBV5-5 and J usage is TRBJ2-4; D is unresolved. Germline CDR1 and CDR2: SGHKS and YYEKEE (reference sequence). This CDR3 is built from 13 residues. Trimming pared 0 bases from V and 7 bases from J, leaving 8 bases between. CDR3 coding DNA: TGTGCCAGCAGCTTGGACTTGCCGAACATTCAGTACTTC. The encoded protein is CASSLDLPNIQYF.

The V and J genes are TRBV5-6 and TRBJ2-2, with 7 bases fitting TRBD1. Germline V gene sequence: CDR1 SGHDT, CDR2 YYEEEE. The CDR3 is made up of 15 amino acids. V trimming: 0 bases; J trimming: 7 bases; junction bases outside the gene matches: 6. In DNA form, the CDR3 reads TGTGCCAGCAGCTTGGTTTACCAGGGGGACGGGGAGCTGTTTTTT. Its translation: CASSLVYQGDGELFF.

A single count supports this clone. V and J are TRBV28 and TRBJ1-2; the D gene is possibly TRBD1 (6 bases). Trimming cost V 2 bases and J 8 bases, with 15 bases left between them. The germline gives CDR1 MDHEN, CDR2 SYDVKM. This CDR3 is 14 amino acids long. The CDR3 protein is CASSLHDRRKGYTF. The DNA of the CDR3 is TGTGCCAGCAGTTTACACGACAGGAGGAAAGGCTACACCTTC.

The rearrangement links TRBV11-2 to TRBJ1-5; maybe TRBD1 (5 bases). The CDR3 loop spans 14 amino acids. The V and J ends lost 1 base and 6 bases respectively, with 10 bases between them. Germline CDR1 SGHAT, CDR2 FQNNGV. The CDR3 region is CASSLAGPGQPQHF. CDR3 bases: TGTGCCAGCAGCTTAGCAGGGCCGGGTCAGCCCCAGCATTTT. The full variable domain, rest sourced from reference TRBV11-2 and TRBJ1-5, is EAGVAQSPRYKIIEKRQSVAFWCNPISGHATLYWYQQILGQGPKLLIQFQNNGVVDDSQLPKDRFSAERLKGVDSTLKIQPAKLEDSAVYLCASSLAGPGQPQHFGDGTRLSIL.

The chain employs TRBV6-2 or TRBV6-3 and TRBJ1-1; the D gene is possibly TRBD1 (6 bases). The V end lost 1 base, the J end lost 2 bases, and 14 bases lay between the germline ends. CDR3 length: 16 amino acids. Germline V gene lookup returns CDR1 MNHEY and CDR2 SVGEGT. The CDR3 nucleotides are TGTGCCAGCAGTTACTTGACGGGGGGACAAAACACTGAAGCTTTCTTT. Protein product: CASSYLTGGQNTEAFF.

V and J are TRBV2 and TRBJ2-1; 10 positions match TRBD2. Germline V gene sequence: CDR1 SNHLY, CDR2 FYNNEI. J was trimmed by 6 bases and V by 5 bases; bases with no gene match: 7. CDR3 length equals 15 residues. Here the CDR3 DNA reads TGTGCCAGCAGTCGAGCGGGGGGGTCTCGCAATGAGCAGTTCTTC. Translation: CASSRAGGSRNEQFF.

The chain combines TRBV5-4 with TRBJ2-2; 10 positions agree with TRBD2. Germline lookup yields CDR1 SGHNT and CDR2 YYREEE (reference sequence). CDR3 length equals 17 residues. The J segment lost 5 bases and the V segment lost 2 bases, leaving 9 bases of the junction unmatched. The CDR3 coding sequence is TGTGCCAGCAGCTTAAGCGGGAGGGCCCGTAGTACCGGGGAGCTGTTTTTT. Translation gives CASSLSGRARSTGELFF. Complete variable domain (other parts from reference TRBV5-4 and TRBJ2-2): ETGVTQSPTHLIKTRGQQVTLRCSSQSGHNTVSWYQQALGQGPQFIFQYYREEENGRGNFPPRFSGLQFPNYSSELNVNALELDDSALYLCASSLSGRARSTGELFFGEGSRLTVL.

This chain's CDR3 is CASGLPQSTEAFF. Written as DNA, the CDR3 is TGTGCCAGCGGGCTCCCGCAAAGTACGGAAGCTTTCTTT. J is TRBJ1-1 and V is TRBV6-5; D call uncertain. The CDR3 length is 13 residues. Germline CDR1 MNHEY, CDR2 SVGAGI. V was pared by 8 bases and J by 8 bases, with 18 bases between.

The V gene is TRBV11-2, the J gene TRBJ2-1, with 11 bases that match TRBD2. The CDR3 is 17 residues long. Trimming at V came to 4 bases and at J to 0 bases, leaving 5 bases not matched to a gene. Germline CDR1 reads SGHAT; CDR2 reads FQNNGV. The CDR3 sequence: CASSSRLAGTSYNEQFF. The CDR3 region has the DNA TGTGCCAGCAGCTCAAGACTAGCGGGGACCTCCTACAATGAGCAGTTCTTC.